These T cell receptor beta chains were read from a single sample in a study of T-cell memory formation after mild COVID-19. One entry per CDR3 protein results from TCRdb running MiXCR on the 5' RACE reads. The repertoire consists of a few hundred thousand distinct CDR3 sequences, with 20% to 25% occurring once and the leading ten covering 12%. Material for sequencing was PBMCs or a T cell subset sorted from them (not recorded which). All receptors derive from an adult woman who had mild COVID-19 (a few samples of this study predate the infection). Cell type and time point are not known. The CDR3 runs from the conserved cysteine through the conserved F or W. The order of the fields is J gene, V gene, clone size, D gene, CDR3 DNA, CDR3 protein. D genes are given only for firm matches. Some rows have no size entry. The others give once, few or many, or a class for an expanded clone.

TRBJ2-5,TRBV20-1,NA,TRBD2,TGCAGTGCACGGACTAGTCGTGAGTGGGAGACCCAGTACTTC,CSARTSREWETQYF
TRBJ2-7,TRBV12-3/TRBV12-4,NA,TRBD2,TGTGCCAGCAGTTTCGGGACTAGCGGGAACGAGCAGTACTTC,CASSFGTSGNEQYF
TRBJ2-3,TRBV20-1,few,TRBD2,TGCAGTGCTAGAGATCCGGGGAGGGCCACAGATACGCAGTATTTT,CSARDPGRATDTQYF
TRBJ2-5,TRBV9,NA,NA,TGTGCCAGCAGCGTAGCCCTAGGAGGAGAGACCCAGTACTTC,CASSVALGGETQYF
TRBJ1-6,TRBV3-1,few,TRBD1,TGTGCCAGCAGCTCCGACAGGGGAAATTCACCCCTCCACTTT,CASSSDRGNSPLHF
TRBJ1-2,TRBV7-2,few,NA,TGTGCCAGCAGCTTACACCGGGTTGGGGATGGCTACACCTTC,CASSLHRVGDGYTF
TRBJ2-5,TRBV7-2,few,TRBD2,TGTGCCAGCAGCTGGGGACTAGCGGGAGGGCCACAAGAGACCCAGTACTTC,CASSWGLAGGPQETQYF
TRBJ1-2,TRBV29-1,NA,NA,TGCAGCGTTGCGGGTCGTACAAGATATGGCTACACCTTC,CSVAGRTRYGYTF
TRBJ2-4,TRBV3-1,many,NA,TGTGCCAGCAGCCAAGCGGGAGCCAAAAACATTCAGTACTTC,CASSQAGAKNIQYF
TRBJ2-1,TRBV6-5,few,TRBD2,TGTGCCAGCAGTAACGGGACTAGCGGGGTAAGCGAGCAGTTCTTC,CASSNGTSGVSEQFF